Below, 15 T cell receptor beta chains from the same sample are listed, as sequenced in a study of tumor and adjacent non-tumor tissue in lung cancer. This sample's RNA came from whole unsorted tissue. Three rounds of nested PCR, following a modified ARM-PCR protocol, produced the TCRbeta library. One entry per CDR3 protein, called by TCRdb with MiXCR from the multiplex PCR reads. The repertoire holds under 95,000 distinct CDR3 sequences, around 64% seen once, with approximately 16% in the top ten. Sequencing used lung tumor tissue. Receptors were obtained from a man aged 60 to 69 with non-small cell lung cancer.

The CDR3 coding sequence is TGCAGCGTTCTAGAGGTACAGCACTCTGGAAACACCATATATTTT. It encodes CSVLEVQHSGNTIYF. The V and J genes are TRBV29-1 and TRBJ1-3; D is uncertain. This CDR3 is 15 amino acids long. Trimming removed 5 bases from V and 0 bases from J, with 14 bases in between. Germline loops: CDR1 SQVTM, CDR2 ANQGSEA.

This clonotype was seen at least ten times. J is TRBJ2-1 and V is TRBV13; TRBD1 matches 9 bases. The V gene end was trimmed by 5 bases and the J gene end by 8 bases; junction bases not matched to a gene: 10. Germline V CDR1 and CDR2: PRHDT, FYEKMQ (reference sequence). This CDR3 spans 15 amino acids. The CDR3 DNA reads TGTGCCAGCAGCCGAAGACAGGGGGGTTGGGATGAGCAGTTCTTC. This encodes CASSRRQGGWDEQFF.

About this clonotype itself: Relative to the germline gene, one junction end is altered; a read error may explain this. This chain links TRBV5-6 with TRBJ1-2; D perhaps matches TRBD1 (5 bases). Germline V gene sequence: CDR1 SGHDT, CDR2 YYEEEE. There are 13 residues in the CDR3. The CDR3 loop is CVSGLQGTYGYTF. The CDR3 nucleotides read TGTGTCAGCGGCTTGCAGGGAACCTATGGCTACACCTTC.

On this clonotype: No conserved phenylalanine or tryptophan is present at the end of the CDR3, so a read error is the likely explanation. The DNA is left out, because the CDR3 cannot be placed on it with certainty; the CDR3 is given as TCRdb lists it. The V call is TRBV6-6, the J call TRBJ1-4. Looked up from germline, CDR1 is MNHNY and CDR2 is SVGAGI (reference sequence). The length of the CDR3 is 11 amino acids, counting both ends. CDR3 residues: CASSFNEKPFI.

V gene TRBV20-1 combines with J gene TRBJ1-2; D is possibly TRBD1 (5 bases). CDR3 size: 13 residues. CDR1 and CDR2 from the germline V gene are DFQATT and SNEGSKA (reference sequence). V gave up 5 bases and J gave up 8 bases, with 18 bases separating them. CDR3 protein: CSASPGTLGGYTF. In DNA, the CDR3 is TGCAGTGCTTCCCCCGGGACTCTGGGAGGCTACACCTTC.

To note about this clonotype: A much more abundant neighbour one base away suggests this may be a read error. The rearrangement uses TRBV12-3 or TRBV12-4 and TRBJ2-5, with D hard to call. The CDR3 consists of 12 residues. The DNA of the CDR3 is TGTGCCAGCAGTTTAAGCCACGAGACCCAGCACTTC. Translation: CASSLSHETQHF.

In regard to this clonotype: The junction departs from germline at one end; a sequencing error may be responsible. The gene calls are TRBV6-6 and TRBJ1-5, with 7 bases matching TRBD1. The CDR3 is 13 amino acids. CDR1 is MNHNY, CDR2 SVGAGI, per germline (reference sequence). CDR3 residues: CARSGQVNQPQHF. DNA of the CDR3: TGTGCCAGAAGTGGACAGGTCAATCAGCCCCAGCACTTT.

The V gene is TRBV20-1, the J gene TRBJ2-7; possibly TRBD2 for D (5 bases). This CDR3 is built from 14 residues. V gave up 3 bases and J gave up 4 bases, with 16 bases separating them. CDR1 and CDR2 from the germline V gene are DFQATT and SNEGSKA (reference sequence). CDR3 sequence reads: CSASGGRSPYEQYF. CDR3 sequence (DNA): TGCAGTGCTAGTGGAGGACGGTCCCCTTACGAGCAGTACTTC.

Details on this clonotype: A read error may account for a junction end that differs from germline. The chain links TRBV4-2 to TRBJ2-7, with D perhaps TRBD1 (6 bases). This CDR3 contains 15 residues. Germline CDR1 is LGHNA and CDR2 is YNFKEQ. CDR3 nucleotides: TGTGCCAGCAGCCAGACCGGGACATGGGCCTACGAGCAGTATTTC. Translated, it gives CASSQTGTWAYEQYF.

The chain couples TRBV6-5 to TRBJ2-7; D gene unclear. The CDR3 runs to 14 residues. CDR1 and CDR2 (germline): MNHEY, SVGAGI. In nucleotides, the CDR3 is TGTACAAGCAGGCCCGGTTCTGGGTTTTACGAGCAGTACTTC. This codes for CTSRPGSGFYEQYF.

This clonotype was seen a handful of times. The rearrangement joins TRBV20-1 to TRBJ2-3; unclear D gene. The CDR3 length is 14 residues. Trimming removed 7 bases from V and 0 bases from J, with 14 bases in between. Per germline, CDR1 DFQATT and CDR2 SNEGSKA (reference sequence). In nucleotides, the CDR3 is TGCAGTGTCGGGCTTTCGGTCAGCACAGATACGCAGTATTTT. As protein: CSVGLSVSTDTQYF.

J is TRBJ1-2 and V is TRBV19; D is uncertain. Trimming removed 5 bases at V and 6 bases at J, with 16 bases between. This CDR3 comprises 14 residues. Germline lookup yields CDR1 LNHDA and CDR2 SQIVND (reference sequence). In DNA form, the CDR3 reads TGTGCCAGTAGTCTCCGGCCCCGGGTAAATGGCTACACCTTC. It translates to CASSLRPRVNGYTF.

The table lists this clonotype with a few counts. This may be a read error: a much more frequent sequence differs by one nucleotide. J is TRBJ2-3 and V is TRBV30; D is unclear. The CDR3 is made up of 13 amino acids. Germline V gives CDR1 GTSNPN, CDR2 SVGIG (reference sequence). The CDR3 coding sequence is TGTGCCTGGACCCACTTGGGCGAAGATGCGCAGTATTTT. Its protein product is CAWTHLGEDAQYF.

Here the CDR3 reads CSVERAGTGNEQFF. In DNA, the CDR3 is TGCAGTGTCGAGAGGGCGGGAACGGGTAATGAGCAGTTCTTC. The J gene is TRBJ2-1, the V gene TRBV20-1; the D gene is possibly TRBD2 (6 bases). Germline values: CDR1 DFQATT, CDR2 SNEGSKA (reference sequence). V shed 7 bases and J shed 7 bases, with 20 bases lying between them. This CDR3 is 14 amino acids long.

This clonotype was recorded a few times. A much bigger clone sits one base away, suggesting this may be a read error. The V and J genes are TRBV7-9 and TRBJ2-2, with a tentative D call TRBD2 (5 bases). The CDR3 is 13 residues long. In germline, CDR1 is SEHNR, CDR2 FQNEAQ (reference sequence). The CDR3: CASSVQDTGELLF. CDR3 coding DNA: TGTGCCAGCAGCGTACAAGACACCGGGGAGCTGCTTTTT.